This T cell receptor (beta chain) was captured by sequencing in a study of cytomegalovirus exposure and HLA in healthy donors. Background on the study: Unique TCRs numbering 75 million to 95 million, obtained from HLA-typed donors, made up an early data release. Regarding the study as a whole: In a later analysis, parvovirus B19, influenza, CMV and Epstein-Barr virus appeared linked to several top co-occurrence clusters. Further analysis, carried out later, found HLA-associated TCR beta chains more clonally expanded than equally common other chains. It was 150 to 200 TCR beta chains that were listed as cytomegalovirus-associated.

Germline V gives CDR1 SEHNR, CDR2 FQNEAQ (reference sequence). CDR3 length: 18 amino acids. The V gene end was trimmed by 4 bases and the J gene end by 5 bases; junction bases not matched to a gene: 18. This PCR relied on a set of 60 Vbeta primers and 13 Jbeta primers. Only in-frame clones appear in the TCRdb table, and some are missing; sequencing was by immunoSEQ multiplex PCR. The repertoire holds 65,000 to 75,000 clones, approximately 70% seen once, with over 15% in the top ten. On this clone: The antigen remains unidentified.

This clonotype originated in a man between 35 and 55 years old in good health and CMV-seropositive. The chain couples TRBV7-9 to TRBJ2-7, with 9 nucleotides matching TRBD2. The sample comprised PBMCs. This CDR3 is CASSSPRGVAGVRDEQYF. The CDR3, as DNA: TGTGCCAGCAGCTCCCCGAGGGGGGTAGCGGGAGTCAGGGACGAGCAGTACTTC.